This TCR beta chain was profiled in a study of blood T cell repertoires in COVID-19. TCRdb's table, derived via immunoSEQ multiplex PCR, lists solely in-frame clones and lacks some. The repertoire holds approximately 170,000 clones, about four fifths seen once, with over 9.5% in the top ten. Recovered Cohort 3 donors showed two negative PCRs, clearance, or symptom resolution. The CDR3 sequence is 14 residues long. Trimming left V 5 bases short and J 4 bases short, with 14 bases between. Germline loops: CDR1 SGHAT, CDR2 FQNNGV. The sequenced sample consisted of PBMCs or T cells enriched from blood (not recorded which). The chain couples TRBV11-2 to TRBJ1-2, with TRBD1 as a possible D gene (5 bases). The TCR was taken from a man between 50 and 59 years old who had recovered from COVID-19. This chain's CDR3 is CASSPAGDFYGYTF. The CDR3 DNA reads as TGTGCCAGCAGCCCCGCGGGGGATTTCTATGGCTACACCTTC. Complete variable domain (other parts from reference TRBV11-2 and TRBJ1-2): EAGVAQSPRYKIIEKRQSVAFWCNPISGHATLYWYQQILGQGPKLLIQFQNNGVVDDSQLPKDRFSAERLKGVDSTLKIQPAKLEDSAVYLCASSPAGDFYGYTFGSGTRLTVV.